These 21 T cell receptor beta chains were all obtained from the same sample, sequenced in a study of OX40 agonist ivuxolimab in advanced cancers. Only in-frame clones appear in the TCRdb table, and some are missing; sequencing was by immunoSEQ multiplex PCR. The repertoire holds about 71,000 clones, with 60% to 80% as singletons. The sequences come from CD4+ or CD8+ T cells sorted from blood, collected in a trial of the OX40 agonist ivuxolimab. Receptors were obtained from an adult with an advanced solid tumor such as melanoma, head and neck, liver or kidney cancer.

The chain couples TRBV5-1 to TRBJ2-3; 9 bases are shared with TRBD1. CDR3 length: 15 residues. Germline-derived CDR1 and CDR2 are SGHRS and YFSETQ. With V trimmed by 2 bases and J by 4 bases, 5 bases remained unmatched. CDR3 protein: CASSFSTGGADTQYF. The CDR3 DNA sequence: TGCGCCAGCAGCTTCTCGACAGGGGGAGCAGATACGCAGTATTTT.

The chain combines TRBV6-6 with TRBJ2-7, with D uncertain. The length of the CDR3 is 12 residues. The germline gives CDR1 MNHNY, CDR2 SVGAGI (reference sequence). V lost 2 bases to trimming and J lost 5 bases, with 7 bases between them. This CDR3 reads CASSYTPNEQYF. The CDR3 DNA reads as TGTGCCAGCAGTTACACCCCCAACGAGCAGTACTTC.

V and J are TRBV19 and TRBJ1-5; possibly TRBD1 for D (5 bases). Germline V gene data show CDR1 as LNHDA and CDR2 as SQIVND (reference sequence). This CDR3 has 15 amino acids. Trimming removed 4 bases at V and 6 bases at J, with 16 bases between. The CDR3 coding sequence is TGTGCCAGTAGTACCCCGGGGAGGGGCGGTCAGCCCCAGCATTTT. This encodes CASSTPGRGGQPQHF.

This clone was seen only once. The chain is built from TRBV28 and TRBJ2-7; possible D gene TRBD1, 6 bases. CDR3 length: 12 amino acids. Germline CDR1 MDHEN, CDR2 SYDVKM. V was cut by 2 bases and J by 5 bases, with 7 bases left in between. CDR3 coding DNA: TGTGCCAGCAGTTTAAAGGGGGACGAGCAGTACTTC. Translation: CASSLKGDEQYF.

V usage is TRBV4-1 and J usage is TRBJ1-4; D is possibly TRBD1 (5 bases). CDR1 is MGHRA and CDR2 is YSYEKL in the germline V gene. The CDR3 sequence is 18 residues long. Trimming took off 1 base at V and 5 bases at J, with 20 bases between the two ends. Written as DNA, the CDR3 is TGCGCCAGCAGCCAAGGGGTACTCCGACAGACCCGGAATGAAAAACTGTTTTTT. Amino acids: CASSQGVLRQTRNEKLFF.

The rearrangement joins TRBV12-5 to TRBJ1-1; D is uncertain. The CDR3 is made up of 11 amino acids. Trimming removed 3 bases from V and 3 bases from J, with 2 bases in between. The V gene's germline CDR1 is LGHNT and CDR2 FRNRAP. In nucleotides, the CDR3 is TGTGCTAGTGGTTTAGACACTGAAGCTTTCTTT. It translates to CASGLDTEAFF.

This chain connects TRBV9 to TRBJ1-1; D call uncertain. The CDR3 spans 12 residues. With 4 bases removed from V and 8 bases from J, the gap between germline ends came to 12 bases. Germline V CDR1 and CDR2: SGDLS, YYNGEE. CDR3 amino acids: CASSPPGAEAFF. The CDR3 region has the DNA TGTGCCAGCAGCCCTCCAGGAGCCGAAGCTTTCTTT.

This rearrangement joins TRBV13 to TRBJ2-5; TRBD2 might be the D (6 bases). The J call may be wrong; the DNA end is better matched by TRBJ2-7. Germline assignment: CDR1 PRHDT and CDR2 FYEKMQ (reference sequence). The CDR3 is made up of 12 amino acids. CDR3 amino acids: CASSKRVYEQYF. CDR3 in DNA: TGTGCCAGCAGCAAGCGGGTCTACGAGCAGTACTTC.

The chain carries TRBV19 and TRBJ2-6; no definite D call. This CDR3 region has 16 residues. Germline V gene sequence: CDR1 LNHDA, CDR2 SQIVND (reference sequence). V was shortened by 5 bases and J by 0 bases, with 11 bases between the two germline ends. The chain's CDR3 is CASSVGRFSGANVLTF. The CDR3 DNA is TGTGCCAGTAGTGTCGGACGGTTCTCTGGGGCCAACGTCCTGACTTTC.

This sequence joins TRBV25-1 and TRBJ1-2; 8 bases agree with TRBD1. Trimming took 5 bases from V and 4 from J; bases not matched to a gene: 9. CDR3 length: 15 residues. The germline CDR1 and CDR2 sequences are MGHDK and SYGVNS. The CDR3 nucleotides read TGTGCCAGCAGTCCCCTGGACAGGGCCGGCTATGGCTACACCTTC. It encodes CASSPLDRAGYGYTF.

The gene calls are TRBV11-3 and TRBJ1-5; D is unresolved. Per the germline V gene, CDR1 is SGHNT and CDR2 is YENEEA. The CDR3 has 14 residues. The V end was cut by 2 bases, the J end by 1 base, with 6 bases between. CDR3 residues: CASSLSRSNQPQHF. The CDR3 DNA sequence: TGTGCCAGCAGCTTATCAAGAAGCAATCAGCCCCAGCATTTT.

This clone was counted only a few times. This chain uses TRBV18 with TRBJ2-5, with a tentative D call TRBD1 (7 bases). V shed 3 bases and J shed 4 bases, with 12 bases lying between them. The CDR3 is 14 residues long. The germline V gene encodes CDR1 KGHSH and CDR2 LQKENI. In DNA, the CDR3 is TGTGCCAGCTCACCTAACAGGGGAGGAGAGACCCAGTACTTC. Translation: CASSPNRGGETQYF.

This clone was counted a few times. V gene TRBV18 combines with J gene TRBJ2-7, with TRBD2 as a possible D gene (6 bases). Trimming removed 2 bases at V and 3 bases at J, with 11 bases between. Germline CDR1 is KGHSH and CDR2 is LQKENI. The CDR3 totals 14 residues. CDR3 protein: CASSPSLGGYEQYF. The CDR3 region has the DNA TGTGCCAGCTCACCATCGTTGGGGGGCTACGAGCAGTACTTC.

The chain uses TRBV7-9 and TRBJ2-5; D is perhaps TRBD1 (6 bases). The length of the CDR3 is 14 residues. Trimming took off 0 bases at V and 7 bases at J, with 12 bases between the two ends. Germline CDR1 is SEHNR and CDR2 is FQNEAQ (reference sequence). DNA of the CDR3: TGTGCCAGCAGCTTAGCTGGCGAAGGGGGGACCCAGTACTTC. This gives the protein CASSLAGEGGTQYF.

The chain recombines TRBV18 with TRBJ2-3, with TRBD2 matching over 11 bases. From germline, CDR1 is KGHSH and CDR2 LQKENI. This CDR3 is built from 14 residues. V dropped 9 bases and J dropped 5; count of bases not matched to a gene: 7. In DNA, the CDR3 is TGTGCCAGTGTACCGGGACTAGCGGTAGATACGCAGTATTTT. It is translated as CASVPGLAVDTQYF.

The chain joins TRBV4-2 to TRBJ2-1, with 14 bases matching TRBD2. V trimming: 6 bases; J trimming: 2 bases; junction bases outside the gene matches: 9. The CDR3 totals 18 residues. CDR1 is LGHNA and CDR2 is YNFKEQ in the germline V gene. The CDR3 spells CASRTGTSGSYPYNEQFF. For the CDR3, the DNA is TGTGCCAGCAGGACCGGGACTAGCGGGAGTTACCCCTACAATGAGCAGTTCTTC.

V usage is TRBV2 and J usage is TRBJ2-1; 8 positions agree with TRBD2. Unmatched junction bases numbered 7, after V lost 8 bases and J lost 4 bases. The CDR3 extends over 14 amino acids. Germline CDR1 is SNHLY and CDR2 is FYNNEI. For the CDR3, the DNA is TGTGCCAGCGGCGACGGACTAGCATACAATGAGCAGTTCTTC. This gives the protein CASGDGLAYNEQFF.

The chain couples TRBV19 to TRBJ2-5; D may be TRBD2 (5 bases). The J call may be faulty, since TRBJ2-7 better matches the DNA end. In germline, CDR1 is LNHDA, CDR2 SQIVND (reference sequence). The CDR3 length is 15 residues. This CDR3 reads CASSIRFRDSYEQYF. CDR3 bases: TGTGCCAGTAGTATAAGGTTCCGGGACTCCTACGAGCAGTACTTC.

A few counts support this clone. The rearrangement joins TRBV25-1 to TRBJ1-2; no clear D gene. CDR1 is MGHDK and CDR2 is SYGVNS in the germline V gene. The CDR3 loop spans 11 amino acids. V gave up 3 bases and J gave up 4 bases, with 3 bases separating them. For the CDR3, the DNA is TGTGCCAGCAGTGATGGCTATGGCTACACCTTC. Encoded protein: CASSDGYGYTF.

The chain combines TRBV27 with TRBJ1-3, with D possibly matching TRBD1 (5 bases). The CDR3 extends over 14 amino acids. CDR1 is MNHEY, CDR2 SMNVEV, per germline (reference sequence). Trimming left V 4 bases short and J 10 bases short, with 17 bases between. CDR3 loop: CASSSAGGGRTIYF. The CDR3 bases are TGTGCCAGCAGTTCCGCCGGGGGAGGGAGGACCATATATTTT.

This clone has just one count. The chain uses TRBV21-1 and TRBJ1-2; TRBD1 is the table's D call and was not checked against the DNA. TRBV21-1 is labeled a pseudogene. This CDR3 spans 15 amino acids. The CDR3 bases are TGTGCCATGCCAAGGACACCATCATTCCGCTATGGCTACACCTTC. Encoded protein: CAMPRTPSFRYGYTF.